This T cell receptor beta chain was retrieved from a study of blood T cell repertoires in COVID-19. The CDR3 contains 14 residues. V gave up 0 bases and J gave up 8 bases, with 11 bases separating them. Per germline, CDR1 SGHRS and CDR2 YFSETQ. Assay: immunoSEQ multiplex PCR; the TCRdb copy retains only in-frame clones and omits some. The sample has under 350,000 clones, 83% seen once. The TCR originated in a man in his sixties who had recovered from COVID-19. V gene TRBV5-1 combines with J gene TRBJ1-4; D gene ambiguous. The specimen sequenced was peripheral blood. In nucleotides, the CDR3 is TGCGCCAGCAGCTTGGCGCCAAGGGAGGAAAAACTGTTTTTT. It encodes CASSLAPREEKLFF.